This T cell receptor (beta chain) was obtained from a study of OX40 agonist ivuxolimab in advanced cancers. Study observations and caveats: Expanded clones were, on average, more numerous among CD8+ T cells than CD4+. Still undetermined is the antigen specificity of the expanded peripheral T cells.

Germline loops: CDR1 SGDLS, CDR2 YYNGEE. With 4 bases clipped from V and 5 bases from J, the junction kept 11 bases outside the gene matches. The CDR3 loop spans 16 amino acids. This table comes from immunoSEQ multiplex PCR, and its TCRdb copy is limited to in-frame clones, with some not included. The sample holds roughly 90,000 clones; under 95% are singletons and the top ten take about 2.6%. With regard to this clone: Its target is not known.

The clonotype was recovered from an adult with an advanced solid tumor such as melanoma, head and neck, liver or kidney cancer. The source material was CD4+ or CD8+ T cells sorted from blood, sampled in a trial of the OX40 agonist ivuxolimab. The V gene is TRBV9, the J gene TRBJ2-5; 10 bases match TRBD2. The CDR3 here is CASSPSGGGSMETQYF. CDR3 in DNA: TGTGCCAGCAGCCCTAGCGGGGGTGGAAGTATGGAGACCCAGTACTTC.